The rows below give T cell receptor beta chains drawn from one sample of a study of blood T cell repertoires in COVID-19. Here immunoSEQ multiplex PCR was the method, and the copy in TCRdb shows in-frame clones only, minus some. The data contain about 80,000 clones, around nine tenths of them singletons. Sequenced sample: peripheral blood. The receptor source for this set is a woman older than 75 with acute or convalescent COVID-19. The CDR3 runs from the conserved cysteine through the conserved F or W. Fields, in order: V gene, clone size, J gene, D gene, CDR3 protein, CDR3 DNA. D genes are given only for firm matches. Some rows have no size entry. The others give once, few or many, or a class for an expanded clone.

>TRBV2|NA|TRBJ2-3|TRBD1
CASFSGTDKTDTQYF
TGTGCCAGTTTTTCTGGGACAGATAAAACAGATACGCAGTATTTT
>TRBV30|once|TRBJ2-3|TRBD2
CAWSRTSGREGPDTQYF
TGTGCCTGGAGTCGGACTAGCGGGAGGGAGGGCCCAGATACGCAGTATTTT
>TRBV7-6|NA|TRBJ2-1|NA
CASSLAGGPHEQFF
TGTGCCAGCAGCTTAGCGGGGGGGCCCCATGAGCAGTTCTTC
>TRBV27|NA|TRBJ2-7|TRBD2
CASSYTPGKTLAGVDYEQYF
TGTGCCAGCAGTTACACACCTGGTAAAACACTAGCGGGAGTTGATTACGAGCAGTACTTC
>TRBV14|NA|TRBJ1-1|NA
CASSPTHENTEAFF
TGTGCCAGCAGCCCCACTCACGAGAACACTGAAGCTTTCTTT
>TRBV6-2/TRBV6-3|NA|TRBJ1-2|TRBD1
CASSYTDRDGYTF
TGTGCCAGCAGTTACACCGACAGGGATGGCTACACCTTC
>TRBV7-2|few|TRBJ2-7|NA
CASSLSTVSYEQYF
TGTGCCAGCAGCTTATCGACAGTCTCCTACGAGCAGTACTTC
>TRBV29-1|NA|TRBJ2-1|NA
CSVGRGFSYNEQFF
TGCAGCGTCGGGAGAGGCTTCTCCTACAATGAGCAGTTCTTC
>TRBV7-9|NA|TRBJ1-6|NA
CASSLGQTENGSPLHF
TGTGCCAGCAGCTTAGGACAGACAGAGAACGGTTCACCCCTCCACTTT
>TRBV6-6|NA|TRBJ2-7|TRBD2
CASSYTSGVAHEQYF
TGTGCCAGCAGTTATACTAGCGGGGTAGCTCACGAGCAGTACTTC
>TRBV18|NA|TRBJ2-1|TRBD1
CASSRGQAYNEQFF
TGTGCCAGCTCACGGGGACAGGCGTACAATGAGCAGTTCTTC
>TRBV29-1|NA|TRBJ2-1|TRBD2
CSVRPSGYNEQFF
TGCAGCGTTCGACCTAGCGGATACAATGAGCAGTTCTTC
>TRBV6-4|NA|TRBJ1-2|NA
CASRGQHYGYTF
TGTGCCAGCAGAGGACAGCACTATGGCTACACCTTC
>TRBV6-2/TRBV6-3|once|TRBJ2-2|TRBD1
CASSRTGGTGELFF
TGTGCCAGCAGCCGGACAGGGGGAACCGGGGAGCTGTTTTTT
>TRBV20-1|NA|TRBJ2-7|NA
CSPGDSYEQYF
TGCAGTCCCGGAGATTCCTACGAGCAGTACTTC
>TRBV7-2|NA|TRBJ1-6|NA
CASSLASDSNSPLHF
TGTGCCAGCAGCTTAGCGAGTGACAGCAATTCACCCCTCCACTTT
>TRBV4-2|NA|TRBJ2-7|TRBD2
CASSQEGRTSGLAGEQYF
TGTGCCAGCAGCCAAGAGGGTCGGACTAGCGGTCTAGCGGGAGAGCAGTACTTC
>TRBV13|NA|TRBJ2-6|NA
CASNEAGRSWANVLTF
TGTGCCAGCAATGAGGCAGGGCGCTCTTGGGCCAACGTCCTGACTTTC
>TRBV10-3|once|TRBJ1-1|NA
CAINLEGNTEAFF
TGTGCCATCAACCTCGAGGGCAACACTGAAGCTTTCTTT
>TRBV13|NA|TRBJ2-5|TRBD2
CASSLGQAGGETQYF
TGTGCCAGCAGCTTAGGCCAAGCGGGAGGAGAGACCCAGTACTTC
>TRBV24-1|NA|TRBJ2-1|TRBD1
CATSDLIGGEFF
TGTGCCACCAGTGATTTGATAGGGGGCGAGTTCTTC
>TRBV6-2/TRBV6-3|NA|TRBJ2-1|TRBD2
CASSPAGLAGDNEQFF
TGTGCCAGCAGCCCCGCGGGACTAGCGGGGGACAATGAGCAGTTCTTC
>TRBV30|NA|TRBJ1-6|TRBD1
CAWGNDRASSYNSPLHF
TGTGCCTGGGGAAACGACAGGGCTAGCTCCTATAATTCACCCCTCCACTTT
>TRBV5-3|NA|TRBJ2-3|TRBD2
CARSLDRRECTNTQYF
TGTGCCAGAAGCTTGGATCGGCGGGAGTGCACAAATACGCAGTATTTT